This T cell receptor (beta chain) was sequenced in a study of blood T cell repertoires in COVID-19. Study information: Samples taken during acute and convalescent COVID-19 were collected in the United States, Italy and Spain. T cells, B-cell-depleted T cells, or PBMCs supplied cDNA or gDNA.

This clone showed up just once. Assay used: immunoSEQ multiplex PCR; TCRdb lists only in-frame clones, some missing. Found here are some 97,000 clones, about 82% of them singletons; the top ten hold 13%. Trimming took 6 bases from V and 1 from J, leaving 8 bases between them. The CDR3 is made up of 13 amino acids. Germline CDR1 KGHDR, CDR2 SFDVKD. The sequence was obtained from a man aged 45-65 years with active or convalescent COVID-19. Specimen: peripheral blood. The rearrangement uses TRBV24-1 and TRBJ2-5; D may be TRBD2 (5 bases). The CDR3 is CATSRGSQETQYF. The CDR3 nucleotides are TGTGCCACCAGTCGAGGGAGCCAAGAGACCCAGTACTTC.